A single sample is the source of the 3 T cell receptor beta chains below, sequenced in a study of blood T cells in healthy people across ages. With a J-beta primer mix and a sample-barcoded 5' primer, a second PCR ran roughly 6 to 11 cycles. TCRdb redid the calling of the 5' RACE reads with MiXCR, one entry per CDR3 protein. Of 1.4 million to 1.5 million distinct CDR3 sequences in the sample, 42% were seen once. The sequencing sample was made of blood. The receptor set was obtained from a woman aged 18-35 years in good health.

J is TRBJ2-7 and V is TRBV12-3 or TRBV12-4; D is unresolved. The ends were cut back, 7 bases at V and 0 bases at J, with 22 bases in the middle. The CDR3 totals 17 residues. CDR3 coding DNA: TGTGCCAGCATCCCGGCTCTCCTATATCGGGTCTCCTACGAGCAGTACTTC. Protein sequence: CASIPALLYRVSYEQYF.

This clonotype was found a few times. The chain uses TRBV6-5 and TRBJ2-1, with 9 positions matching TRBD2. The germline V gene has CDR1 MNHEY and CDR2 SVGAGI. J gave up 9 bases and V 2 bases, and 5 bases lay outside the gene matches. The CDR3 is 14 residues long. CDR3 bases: TGTGCCAGCAGTTACGGGGCGGGGGGGGTTGAGCAGTTCTTC. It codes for CASSYGAGGVEQFF.

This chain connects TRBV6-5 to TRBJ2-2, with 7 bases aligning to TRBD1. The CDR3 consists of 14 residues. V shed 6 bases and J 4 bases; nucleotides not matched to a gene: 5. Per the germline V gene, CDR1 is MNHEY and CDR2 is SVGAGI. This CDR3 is CASSYPGGTGELFF. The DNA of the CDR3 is TGTGCCAGCAGCTACCCAGGGGGCACCGGGGAGCTGTTTTTT.